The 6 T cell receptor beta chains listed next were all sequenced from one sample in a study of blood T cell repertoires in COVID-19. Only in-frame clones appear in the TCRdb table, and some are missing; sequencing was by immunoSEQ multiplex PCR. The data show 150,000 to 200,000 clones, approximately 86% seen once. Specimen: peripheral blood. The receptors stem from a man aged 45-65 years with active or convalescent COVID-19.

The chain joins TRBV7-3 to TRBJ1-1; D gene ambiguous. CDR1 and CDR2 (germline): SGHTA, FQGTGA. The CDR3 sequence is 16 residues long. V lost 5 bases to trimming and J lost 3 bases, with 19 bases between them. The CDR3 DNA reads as TGTGCCAGCAGCGACCCCAAATCGGGGTGGTACACTGAAGCTTTCTTT. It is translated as CASSDPKSGWYTEAFF.

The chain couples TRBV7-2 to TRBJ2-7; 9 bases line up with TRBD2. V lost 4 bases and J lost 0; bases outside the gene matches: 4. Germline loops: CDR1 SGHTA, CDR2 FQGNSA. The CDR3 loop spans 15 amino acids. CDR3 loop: CASSWGSGGSYEQYF. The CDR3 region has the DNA TGTGCCAGCAGCTGGGGTAGCGGGGGCTCCTACGAGCAGTACTTC.

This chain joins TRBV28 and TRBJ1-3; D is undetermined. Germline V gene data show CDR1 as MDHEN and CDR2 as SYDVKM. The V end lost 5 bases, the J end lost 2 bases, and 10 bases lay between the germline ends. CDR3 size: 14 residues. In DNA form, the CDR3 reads TGTGCCAGCAGTACACCACAGACTGGAAACACCATATATTTT. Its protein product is CASSTPQTGNTIYF.

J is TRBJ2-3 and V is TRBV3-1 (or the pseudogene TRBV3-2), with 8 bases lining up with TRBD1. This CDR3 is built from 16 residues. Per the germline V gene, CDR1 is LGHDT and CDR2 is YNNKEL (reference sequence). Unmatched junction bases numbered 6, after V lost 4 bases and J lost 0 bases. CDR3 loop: CASSPPQGASTDTQYF. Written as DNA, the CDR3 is TGTGCCAGCAGCCCCCCCCAGGGGGCGAGCACAGATACGCAGTATTTT.

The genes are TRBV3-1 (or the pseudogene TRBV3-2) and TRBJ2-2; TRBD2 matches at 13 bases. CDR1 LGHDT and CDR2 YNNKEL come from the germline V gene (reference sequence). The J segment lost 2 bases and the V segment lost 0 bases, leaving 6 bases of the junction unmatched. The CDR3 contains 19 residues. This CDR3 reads CASSQDRGTSGTNTGELFF. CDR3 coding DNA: TGTGCCAGCAGCCAAGATCGGGGGACTAGCGGGACTAACACCGGGGAGCTGTTTTTT.

The CDR3 protein is CASRGQGPLELFF. The CDR3 DNA is TGTGCCAGCAGAGGACAGGGTCCCTTGGAGCTGTTTTTT. J is TRBJ2-2 and V is TRBV2; 8 bases map to TRBD1. The trim removed 6 bases at V and 10 bases at J, leaving 7 bases unmatched. CDR1 and CDR2 (germline): SNHLY, FYNNEI. The length of the CDR3 is 13 residues.